Below are 25 T cell receptor beta chains sequenced from a single sample in a study of identical twins. TCRdb reprocessed the 5' RACE reads via MiXCR and lists one record per CDR3 protein. There are 300,000 to 400,000 distinct CDR3 sequences in the sample; roughly an eighth occur only once, and around 7.8% lies in the top ten. A further study also used this sample, focusing on yellow fever vaccine responses in identical twins.

The specimen sequenced was CD8+ T cells sorted from blood. All receptors come from a young woman in good health.

The V gene is TRBV2, the J gene TRBJ2-7; D call uncertain. The CDR3 runs to 16 residues. V lost 1 base, J lost 2 bases, and 15 bases lay in between. CDR1 and CDR2 from the germline V gene are SNHLY and FYNNEI. The CDR3 sequence: CASSEGEQRLTYEQYF. DNA of the CDR3: TGTGCCAGCAGTGAAGGGGAACAGCGTCTGACCTACGAGCAGTACTTC.

V gene TRBV7-9 combines with J gene TRBJ2-7; 8 bases agree with TRBD2. Germline V gene sequence: CDR1 SEHNR, CDR2 FQNEAQ (reference sequence). CDR3 length: 17 residues. Trimming removed 1 base from V and 1 base from J; junction bases left unmatched: 9. The CDR3 here is CASSLVGGGLVSYEQYF. The CDR3 coding sequence is TGTGCCAGCAGCTTAGTAGGAGGGGGACTAGTTTCCTACGAGCAGTACTTC.

CDR3 sequence reads: CASSDPDKGVYGYTF. CDR3 bases: TGCGCCAGCAGTGACCCGGACAAGGGGGTCTATGGCTACACCTTC. This rearrangement joins TRBV10-1 to TRBJ1-2; perhaps TRBD1 as D (6 bases). The V end lost 3 bases, the J end lost 4 bases, and 15 bases lay between the germline ends. The germline CDR1 and CDR2 sequences are WNHNN and SYGVQD (reference sequence). The CDR3 length is 15 residues.

J is TRBJ1-2 and V is TRBV4-1; no reliable D call. This CDR3 comprises 15 residues. V lost 0 bases and J 3 bases, leaving 11 bases between the germline ends. In germline, CDR1 is MGHRA, CDR2 YSYEKL. Here the CDR3 DNA reads TGCGCCAGCAGCCAAGACCCCAGGACCGACTATGGCTACACCTTC. Translating it yields CASSQDPRTDYGYTF.

The sample holds a few counts of this clonotype. The chain carries TRBV2 and TRBJ2-1; tentatively, D is TRBD2 (6 bases). V was pared by 6 bases and J by 5 bases, with 17 bases between. The CDR3 length is 15 residues. In germline, CDR1 is SNHLY, CDR2 FYNNEI. CDR3 DNA sequence: TGTGCCAGCAGGCCCGGGACTCTAGTGGACAATGAGCAGTTCTTC. It yields the protein CASRPGTLVDNEQFF.

This clonotype has only a few counts. The chain joins TRBV12-5 to TRBJ2-7; D is unclear. Germline lookup yields CDR1 LGHNT and CDR2 FRNRAP. The length of the CDR3 is 14 residues. V was cut by 5 bases and J by 6 bases, with 17 bases left in between. CDR3 residues: CASGPPTEMGEQYV. The DNA for the CDR3 is TGTGCTAGTGGTCCCCCTACAGAGATGGGCGAGCAGTACGTC.

The gene calls are TRBV9 and TRBJ2-2, with 9 bases lining up with TRBD2. V shed 2 bases and J 5 bases; nucleotides not matched to a gene: 4. Per the germline V gene, CDR1 is SGDLS and CDR2 is YYNGEE. This CDR3 region has 15 residues. This CDR3 reads CASSVRTSDTGELFF. Here the CDR3 DNA reads TGTGCCAGCAGCGTCAGGACTAGCGATACCGGGGAGCTGTTTTTT. Together with reference TRBV9 and TRBJ2-2, the CDR3 gives the full variable domain: DSGVTQTPKHLITATGQRVTLRCSPRSGDLSVYWYQQSLDQGLQFLIQYYNGEERAKGNILERFSAQQFPDLHSELNLSSLELGDSALYFCASSVRTSDTGELFFGEGSRLTVL.

The V and J genes are TRBV28 and TRBJ2-7, with 7 bases fitting TRBD1. CDR1 is MDHEN, CDR2 SYDVKM, per germline. The CDR3 has 17 amino acids. V shed 2 bases, J shed 5 bases, and the junction held 15 bases outside the gene matches. The CDR3 is CASSLEGDSFRIHEQYV. The CDR3 DNA reads as TGTGCCAGCAGTTTAGAGGGGGACAGTTTTAGAATCCACGAGCAGTACGTC.

Many counts were recorded for this clonotype. The chain joins TRBV6-1 to TRBJ1-5, with D maybe TRBD1 (6 bases). The CDR3 sequence is 14 residues long. Germline V lookup: CDR1 MNHNS, CDR2 SASEGT. V was pared by 6 bases and J by 5 bases, with 14 bases between. The CDR3 DNA is TGTGCCAGCAGCACGAGCAGGGGAGATCAGCCCCAGCATTTT. Its protein is CASSTSRGDQPQHF.

The chain links TRBV4-2 to TRBJ2-7; TRBD2 is a possible D gene (5 bases). The V end was cut by 1 base, the J end by 0 bases, with 13 bases between. CDR3 length: 16 residues. In germline, CDR1 is LGHNA, CDR2 YNFKEQ. The CDR3, as DNA: TGTGCCAGCAGCCAAGGGTCCGGGGATAGCTCCTACGAGCAGTACTTC. The encoded protein is CASSQGSGDSSYEQYF.

This clonotype was observed many times. The chain recombines TRBV7-9 with TRBJ2-1; maybe TRBD2 (6 bases). Germline V gene lookup returns CDR1 SEHNR and CDR2 FQNEAQ (reference sequence). V lost 4 bases, J lost 0 bases, and 13 bases lay in between. CDR3 length: 16 amino acids. The CDR3 DNA reads as TGTGCCAGCAGCTCGGGACTCTTGAGCTCCTACAATGAGCAGTTCTTC. Translating it yields CASSSGLLSSYNEQFF.

This clonotype was found a few times. The rearrangement uses TRBV5-5 and TRBJ1-1, with TRBD1 matching 7 bases. V lost 4 bases to trimming and J lost 1 base; unmatched junction nucleotides: 10. Germline-derived CDR1 and CDR2 are SGHKS and YYEKEE (reference sequence). This CDR3 is built from 16 residues. As DNA, the CDR3 is TGTGCCAGCAGCCGTTCAGGGGGTGGAGGGAACACTGAAGCTTTCTTT. It codes for CASSRSGGGGNTEAFF.

This clonotype appeared a few times. The J gene is TRBJ2-3, the V gene TRBV6-4; TRBD2 matches at 11 bases. Looked up from germline, CDR1 is MRHNA and CDR2 is SNTAGT. V was pared by 6 bases and J by 1 base, with 6 bases of the junction left unmatched. There are 16 residues in the CDR3. In DNA, the CDR3 is TGTGCCAGCAGCGCCGGGACTAGCGGCGGCACAGATACGCAGTATTTT. Encoded protein: CASSAGTSGGTDTQYF.

This clonotype has only one observation. Here the CDR3 reads CASGKGTGGYQSTYNEQFF. The CDR3 DNA reads TGTGCTAGTGGTAAAGGGACAGGGGGCTACCAATCGACCTACAATGAGCAGTTCTTC. V and J are TRBV12-5 and TRBJ2-1; 12 nucleotides agree with TRBD1. Germline V gene lookup returns CDR1 LGHNT and CDR2 FRNRAP. Trimming removed 5 bases from V and 2 bases from J; junction bases left unmatched: 13. The CDR3 loop spans 19 amino acids.

In DNA form, the CDR3 reads TGTGCCAGCAGCGCCACCGCGGGGGGGATCGATCAGCCCCAGCATTTT. Its protein is CASSATAGGIDQPQHF. The rearrangement joins TRBV9 to TRBJ1-5, with D tentatively TRBD1 (5 bases). Trimming cost V 3 bases and J 5 bases, with 18 bases left between them. This CDR3 contains 16 residues. CDR1 is SGDLS and CDR2 is YYNGEE in the germline V gene.

This clonotype has a count of ten or more. This rearrangement joins TRBV27 to TRBJ2-7, with 10 bases matching TRBD2. V lost 2 bases to trimming and J lost 2 bases; unmatched junction nucleotides: 3. The CDR3 length is 15 residues. Looked up from germline, CDR1 is MNHEY and CDR2 is SMNVEV (reference sequence). CDR3 DNA: TGTGCCAGCAGTTTAGGGCTAGCGGGGGCCTACGAGCAGTACTTC. Protein: CASSLGLAGAYEQYF.

The chain recombines TRBV6-1 with TRBJ2-7, with D hard to call. CDR3 length: 14 residues. CDR1 and CDR2 from the germline V gene are MNHNS and SASEGT. V gave up 6 bases and J gave up 3 bases, with 15 bases separating them. This chain's CDR3 is CASSAGSANYEQYF. In DNA form, the CDR3 reads TGTGCCAGCAGCGCCGGGTCTGCGAACTACGAGCAGTACTTC.

This clonotype was seen a few times. This sequence joins TRBV28 and TRBJ1-2; 10 bases match TRBD1. V lost 2 bases, J lost 3 bases, and 18 bases stayed unmatched. The CDR3 has 20 residues. CDR1 and CDR2 (germline): MDHEN, SYDVKM. DNA of the CDR3: TGTGCCAGCAGTTTAGCTAACCCCTGGGACAGGGGAATTTTCTACTATGGCTACACCTTC. It translates to CASSLANPWDRGIFYYGYTF.

The gene calls are TRBV28 and TRBJ1-4, with D unclear. V was clipped by 4 bases and J by 0 bases, with 3 bases between them. The germline CDR1 and CDR2 sequences are MDHEN and SYDVKM. The CDR3 totals 13 residues. DNA of the CDR3: TGTGCCAGCAGTTCTGCAACTAATGAAAAACTGTTTTTT. Translation gives CASSSATNEKLFF.

This clonotype came up many times. The chain uses TRBV7-9 and TRBJ2-7; 7 nucleotides match TRBD2. Looked up from germline, CDR1 is SEHNR and CDR2 is FQNEAQ (reference sequence). The CDR3 is 13 residues long. Germline trimming cut 5 bases from V and 6 bases from J; bases unmatched to any gene: 7. The DNA for the CDR3 is TGTGCCAGCAGCCCCGGGACTAACTCCGAGCAGTACTTC. Protein: CASSPGTNSEQYF. The whole variable domain, filled in from reference TRBV7-9 and TRBJ2-7, reads DTGVSQNPRHKITKRGQNVTFRCDPISEHNRLYWYRQTLGQGPEFLTYFQNEAQLEKSRLLSDRFSAERPKGSFSTLEIQRTEQGDSAMYLCASSPGTNSEQYFGPGTRLTVT.

This clonotype was observed a few times. The chain couples TRBV4-1 to TRBJ2-3; no firm D call. This CDR3 has 15 amino acids. The germline V and J ends were trimmed by 0 bases and 4 bases, with 11 bases remaining between them. CDR1 is MGHRA and CDR2 is YSYEKL in the germline V gene. This CDR3 reads CASSQEAVVADTQYF. In DNA, the CDR3 is TGCGCCAGCAGCCAAGAAGCAGTTGTCGCAGATACGCAGTATTTT.

This clonotype was counted a few times. The chain links TRBV27 to TRBJ2-3; TRBD2 agrees at 7 bases. The J segment lost 5 bases and the V segment lost 3 bases, leaving 5 bases of the junction unmatched. The CDR3 is made up of 14 amino acids. Germline V gene lookup returns CDR1 MNHEY and CDR2 SMNVEV (reference sequence). This CDR3 is CASSFGLGRDTQYF. In DNA form, the CDR3 reads TGTGCCAGCAGTTTCGGACTAGGGAGAGATACGCAGTATTTT.

The chain uses TRBV3-1 and TRBJ2-5, with unresolved D. V was cut by 0 bases and J by 5 bases, with 13 bases left in between. Germline V gene data show CDR1 as LGHDT and CDR2 as YNNKEL (reference sequence). The CDR3 extends over 15 amino acids. The CDR3 is CASSQESGSLETQYF. The CDR3 DNA reads TGTGCCAGCAGCCAAGAATCCGGGTCTTTGGAGACCCAGTACTTC.

A note on this clonotype: Without the conserved terminal phenylalanine or tryptophan, this CDR3 likely stems from a read error. The gene calls are TRBV6-5 and TRBJ1-6, with 11 bases identical to TRBD1. This CDR3 comprises 14 residues. J was trimmed by 9 bases and V by 4 bases; bases with no gene match: 2. Per the germline V gene, CDR1 is MNHEY and CDR2 is SVGAGI. CDR3 protein: CASSWTGGVSPLHL. As DNA, the CDR3 is TGTGCCAGCAGTTGGACAGGGGGCGTTTCACCCCTCCACCTT.

This clonotype was counted only a few times. The chain employs TRBV11-2 and TRBJ1-2, with no clear D. CDR3 length equals 15 residues. V gave up 0 bases and J gave up 8 bases, with 16 bases separating them. CDR1 SGHAT and CDR2 FQNNGV come from the germline V gene. DNA of the CDR3: TGTGCCAGCAGCTTAGATTGGGCCACGCGGGAGGGCTACACCTTC. Its translation is CASSLDWATREGYTF.